The rows below give T cell receptor beta chains drawn from one sample of a study of blood T cell repertoires in COVID-19. TCRdb's table, derived via immunoSEQ multiplex PCR, lists solely in-frame clones and lacks some. Of a few hundred thousand clones listed, roughly 90% are singletons. The sequencing input was PBMCs or T cells enriched from blood (not recorded which). The source of these receptors is a woman younger than 45 who had recovered from COVID-19. The CDR3 runs from the conserved cysteine through the conserved F or W. D genes are given only for firm matches. Only some rows state a clone size, as once, few, many or a class for expanded clones.

TRBV5-4	TRBJ2-7	.	.	TGTGCCAGCAGCCAAATCCCGGAGTTGAGGGAGCAGTACTTC	CASSQIPELREQYF
TRBV2	TRBJ2-6	.	.	TGTGCCAGTCAAGGGGGATCTGGGGCCAACGTCCTGACTTTC	CASQGGSGANVLTF
TRBV19	TRBJ1-2	.	TRBD1	TGTGCCAGTAGCCCCGGGACAGGGAAATATGGCTACACCTTC	CASSPGTGKYGYTF
TRBV27	TRBJ1-2	once	.	TGTGCCAGCAGTTTGGCTGGCTATGGCTACACCTTC	CASSLAGYGYTF
TRBV6-1	TRBJ1-2	.	TRBD1	TGTGCCAGCAGTGAAGCCGGGACAGGGGCGTCCTATGGCTACACCTTC	CASSEAGTGASYGYTF
TRBV19	TRBJ1-1	.	.	TGTGCCAGTAACCTCCCAGGGTTTGGGAACACTGAAGCTTTCTTT	CASNLPGFGNTEAFF
TRBV28	TRBJ1-5	.	TRBD1	TGTGCCAGCAGACTAGGACAGGGCAATCAGCCCCAGCATTTT	CASRLGQGNQPQHF
TRBV15	TRBJ1-5	.	.	TGTGCCACCAGCAGGAGGGGGAGGGACCCGGGGCAGCCCCAGCATTTT	CATSRRGRDPGQPQHF
TRBV4-1	TRBJ1-1	.	.	TGCGCCAGCAGCCGGACTTCCGGGACAACAAACACTGAAGCTTTCTTT	CASSRTSGTTNTEAFF
TRBV11-3	TRBJ2-5	.	TRBD1	TGTGCCAGCAGCTTAGTCACGGGACAGGGATACGAGACCCAGTACTTC	CASSLVTGQGYETQYF
TRBV7-2	TRBJ1-3	few	TRBD1	TGTGCCAGCAGCTTCGGGACAGGCAAGGGGAACACCATATATTTT	CASSFGTGKGNTIYF
TRBV7-2	TRBJ1-2	.	TRBD1	TGTGCCAGCAGCCCCCGCCGACAGGGGGGGGCTAACTATGGCTACACCTTC	CASSPRRQGGANYGYTF
TRBV28	TRBJ2-7	.	.	TGTGCCAGCAGCCGCCCAGGCGCGTTGCGGCAGTACTTC	CASSRPGALRQYF
TRBV3-1/TRBV3-2	TRBJ1-1	few	TRBD1	TGTGCCAGCAGCCACCGCCGGGACAGGGGGTTCGCTGAAGCTTTCTTT	CASSHRRDRGFAEAFF
TRBV10-3	TRBJ1-6	.	.	TGTGCCATCGGCCAGATGTTGTCACCCCTCCACTTT	CAIGQMLSPLHF
TRBV28	TRBJ1-2	.	TRBD1	TGTGCCAGCAGTTTCGGGGACAGGGCCGAGGGCTACACCTTC	CASSFGDRAEGYTF
TRBV9	TRBJ1-5	.	TRBD1	TGTGCCAGCAGCGTCGGGACAGCTAGCAATCAGCCCCAGCATTTT	CASSVGTASNQPQHF
TRBV27	TRBJ2-2	once	.	TGTGCCAGCAGTTTATCGGCGGCACCCGCGAACACCGGGGAGCTGTTTTTT	CASSLSAAPANTGELFF
TRBV11-2	TRBJ2-2	.	.	TGTGCCAGCAGCTCGGGGCAGGGGGGGGAGCTGTTTTTT	CASSSGQGGELFF
TRBV6-5	TRBJ1-5	.	TRBD1	TGTGCCAGCAGTACCCGGACAGGGACCAATCAGCCCCAGCATTTT	CASSTRTGTNQPQHF
TRBV12-5	TRBJ2-1	.	.	TGTGCTAGTGGTTTGGTAGGGCAGGGTGGCGAGCAGTTCTTC	CASGLVGQGGEQFF
TRBV30	TRBJ1-3	.	TRBD1	TGTGCCTGGACAGGGGGCAGTGGAAACACCATATATTTT	CAWTGGSGNTIYF
TRBV7-2	TRBJ1-5	.	.	TGTGCCAGCAGCTTATGGGTTCGGGACAATCAGCCCCAGCATTTT	CASSLWVRDNQPQHF
TRBV5-1	TRBJ2-7	.	TRBD2	TGCGCCAGCAGCTTGGAGGCTAGCGGAGTTTACGAGCAGTACTTC	CASSLEASGVYEQYF
TRBV28	TRBJ1-5	.	.	TGTGCCAGCGGCGGTAGGGGCCCCTGGCAGCCCCAGCATTTT	CASGGRGPWQPQHF
TRBV2	TRBJ2-5	.	.	TGTGCCAGCAGCCAGATCCAAGAGACCCAGTACTTC	CASSQIQETQYF
TRBV5-5	TRBJ2-5	.	.	TGTGCCAGCAGTGTCGCGGGGTTCCGAGAGACCCAGTACTTC	CASSVAGFRETQYF
TRBV28	TRBJ1-2	.	TRBD1	TGTGCCAGCACTCTACAGGGGGCGCTGGACTATGGCTACACCTTC	CASTLQGALDYGYTF
TRBV11-1	TRBJ2-2	.	TRBD2	TGTGCCAGCAGCTTACGGCGGGAGGAAACCGGGGAGCTGTTTTTT	CASSLRREETGELFF
TRBV6-1	TRBJ1-5	many	.	TGTGCCAGCAGTGAAGGACAGGGCAATCAGCCCCAGCATTTT	CASSEGQGNQPQHF
TRBV7-3	TRBJ2-7	.	TRBD2	TGTGCCAGCAGCTTAAATCCTAGCGGGAGTTACGAGCAGTACTTC	CASSLNPSGSYEQYF
TRBV25-1	TRBJ2-7	.	.	TGTGCCAGCAGTGAATTTCCACAGGCCCGGCCTTACGAGCAGTACTTC	CASSEFPQARPYEQYF
TRBV7-6	TRBJ2-2	.	.	TGTGCCAGCAGCTCCGTCGGGGGGCCGGGGGAGCTGTTTTTT	CASSSVGGPGELFF
TRBV7-2	TRBJ1-4	.	.	TGTGCCAGCAGCTTAGGAGGCAGCCATAATGAAAAACTGTTTTTT	CASSLGGSHNEKLFF
TRBV5-1	TRBJ2-2	.	TRBD1	TGCGCCAGCAGCCGGACAGGGGTGAACACCGGGGAGCTGTTTTTT	CASSRTGVNTGELFF
TRBV28	TRBJ2-3	.	TRBD1	TGTGCCAGCAGTTCGACAGGGGGCACAGATACGCAGTATTTT	CASSSTGGTDTQYF
TRBV5-5	TRBJ2-1	.	TRBD1	TGTGCCAGCAGCTTGACAGGGGTGGCGTTTGTTAATGAGCAGTTCTTC	CASSLTGVAFVNEQFF
TRBV7-2	TRBJ2-6	.	TRBD2	TGTGCCAGCAGCTTAAGCGGGGGCTCTGGGGCCAACGTCCTGACTTTC	CASSLSGGSGANVLTF
TRBV5-8	TRBJ2-1	.	.	TGTGCCAGCAGCCCTTGGGGAGACGGGAGTGTCGACAATGAGCAGTTCTTC	CASSPWGDGSVDNEQFF
TRBV5-1	TRBJ2-7	.	TRBD2	TGCGCCAGCAGCTCAACCGGGACTAGCCCCAACGAGCAGTACTTC	CASSSTGTSPNEQYF
TRBV9	TRBJ2-1	.	TRBD2	TGTGCCAGCAGCGCGGGACTAGCGGGGGGGCGAGAGTTCTTC	CASSAGLAGGREFF
TRBV28	TRBJ1-1	.	.	TGTGCCAGCTCCCGGAGAACTGAAGCTTTCTTT	CASSRRTEAFF
TRBV27	TRBJ1-1	.	.	TGTGCCAGCAGTTCGACAGTATTGAACACTGAAGCTTTCTTT	CASSSTVLNTEAFF
TRBV23-1	TRBJ2-1	.	TRBD1	TGCGCCAGCAGTCAAGGTACTACCGGGACAGGGGAGGGGAATGAGCAGTTCTTC	CASSQGTTGTGEGNEQFF
TRBV3-1/TRBV3-2	TRBJ1-3	.	TRBD1	TGTGCCAGCAGCCAATTAATTCAGGGGGCATTCGCTGGAAACACCATATATTTT	CASSQLIQGAFAGNTIYF
TRBV5-1	TRBJ2-3	.	.	TGCGCCAGCAGCTTAAAGGGAGCCACAGATACGCAGTATTTT	CASSLKGATDTQYF
TRBV19	TRBJ1-4	.	TRBD1	TGTGCCAGTAGTGCGTCGGGACAGAGTCATGAAAAACTGTTTTTT	CASSASGQSHEKLFF
TRBV7-9	TRBJ1-4	.	TRBD1	TGTGCCAGCAGCTCGCGGGACAGGGGGCGGGCTAATGAAAAACTGTTTTTT	CASSSRDRGRANEKLFF
TRBV5-6	TRBJ2-2	.	.	TGTGCCAGCAGCTTGGTACAGCTGAACACCGGGGAGCTGTTTTTT	CASSLVQLNTGELFF
TRBV29-1	TRBJ2-3	.	.	TGCAGCGTTAACAACAGGGGGGGCGCGGGCACAGATACGCAGTATTTT	CSVNNRGGAGTDTQYF
TRBV19	TRBJ2-3	.	TRBD1	TGTGCCAGTAGTCCCCAAGGGACAGGGTTTACAGATACGCAGTATTTT	CASSPQGTGFTDTQYF
TRBV12-3/TRBV12-4	TRBJ1-1	.	.	TGTGCCAGCAGCAAAATGAGGGACACTGAAGCTTTCTTT	CASSKMRDTEAFF
TRBV28	TRBJ1-5	.	.	TGTGCCAGCAGCCGAGGGGGGGGGAATCAGCCCCAGCATTTT	CASSRGGGNQPQHF
TRBV9	TRBJ1-1	once	.	TGTGCCAGCAGCGGCGGGGAATCGAACACTGAAGCTTTCTTT	CASSGGESNTEAFF
TRBV3-1/TRBV3-2	TRBJ2-1	.	.	TGTGCCAGCAGCCAAGTTGGCGGGGCATACAATGAGCAGTTCTTC	CASSQVGGAYNEQFF
TRBV19	TRBJ1-1	.	.	TGTGCCAGTAGCCTCGGGGGGGTGAACACTGAAGCTTTCTTT	CASSLGGVNTEAFF
TRBV5-5	TRBJ2-7	.	TRBD1	TGTGCCAGCAGCCCTACAACCGGGACAGGGGCGACCGAGCAGTACTTC	CASSPTTGTGATEQYF
TRBV28	TRBJ1-4	.	.	TGTGCCAGCAGTCTCTTGGGGAGTGAAAAACTGTTTTTT	CASSLLGSEKLFF
TRBV6-2/TRBV6-3	TRBJ1-1	.	.	TGTGCCAGCAGCATACAGGGTAACACTGAAGCTTTCTTT	CASSIQGNTEAFF